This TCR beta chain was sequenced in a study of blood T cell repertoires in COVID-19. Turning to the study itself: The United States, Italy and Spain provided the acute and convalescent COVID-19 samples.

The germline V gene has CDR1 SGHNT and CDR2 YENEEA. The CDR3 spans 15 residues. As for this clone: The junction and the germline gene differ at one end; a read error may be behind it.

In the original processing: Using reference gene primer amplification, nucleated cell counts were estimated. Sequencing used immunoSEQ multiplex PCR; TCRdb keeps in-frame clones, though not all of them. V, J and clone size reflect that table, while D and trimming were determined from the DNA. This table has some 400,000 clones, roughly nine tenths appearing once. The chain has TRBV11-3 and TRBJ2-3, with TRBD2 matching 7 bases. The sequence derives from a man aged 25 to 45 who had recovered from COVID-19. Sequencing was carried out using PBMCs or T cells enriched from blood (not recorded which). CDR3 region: CASSLGGGSTDAQYF. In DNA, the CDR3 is TGTGCCAGCAGCCTGGGGGGGGGTAGCACAGATGCGCAGTATTTT.